This T cell receptor (beta chain) was documented in a study of CXCR3-negative and CXCR3-positive naive CD8 T cells (dated by TCRdb to between 2018 and 2021). Study-level background: In total, some 140 million TRB reads were obtained, which works out to roughly 1.5 +/- 0.3 million reads per library. Data from around 11 donors, pooled across two independent experiments, went into the diversity and physicochemical repertoire analyses. TRBV-TRBJ cluster analysis included naive subsets from roughly 5 donors and memory cells from 3 donors. General study outcomes and caveats: Because CXCR3 expression was partially decreased after cryopreservation, freshly isolated PBMCs were used for most assays. TRB CDR3s from CXCR3-positive naive cells showed higher hydrophobicity (lower Kidera factor 4), lower energy, and higher strength and volume indices than CXCR3-negative naive cells. Comparably high repertoire diversity was found in both naive subsets, whereas much lower repertoire diversity was found in memory CD8+ T cells. TRBV-TRBJ usage was similar between naive CXCR3-negative and CXCR3-positive cells from the same donor, while memory cells showed distinct patterns. Because surface CD5, which is linked to self-reactivity in mice, was comparable between the naive subsets, TCR interaction strength was also inferred from the physicochemical properties of TRB CDR3s.

As encoded in the germline V gene, CDR1 is SQVTM while CDR2 is ANQGSEA. The CDR3 sequence holds 13 residues, the cysteine and phenylalanine included. Only the protein sequence is given. Instrument on record: NextSeq 550. The Human TCR Profiling Kit (MiLaboratory) was used to make UMI-labeled 5' RACE TRB cDNA libraries. The full amount of extracted RNA was used for cDNA synthesis, and the full amount of resulting cDNA was used for PCR amplification. The libraries were made side by side, with each library going through the same number of PCR cycles. The paper's data handling went like this. With a requirement of at least two reads per UMI, MIGEC and MiXCR extracted about 50,000 +/- 10,000 unique UMI-labeled TRB cDNA molecules per library. Each library averaged 40,000 +/- 10,000 functional in-frame TRB CDR3 nucleotide clonotypes without stop codons. Diversity metrics, including normalized Shannon-Wiener and Chao1, were computed in VDJtools after downsampling to 5000 UMI-labeled TRB molecules per sample. For the central five CDR3 residues, VDJtools calculated physicochemical properties weighted by clonotype size, namely interaction energy, strength, volume and Kidera factor 4. TCRdb reprocessed the sequencing reads and holds a single record per CDR3 protein sequence, with no DNA. For this entry, the V and J calls and clone size follow TCRdb and not the study's own pipeline. This sample's table lists around 140,000 distinct CDR3 sequences. The ten largest clones take up 0.29% of the sample.

Each CD8+ T cell subset was flow-sorted in triplicate, with over 250,000 cells per subset placed directly into RLT lysis buffer. To exclude memory contaminants, naive CD8+ T cells were stringently defined as CD45RO-CCR7+CD27+CD95-. Peripheral blood mononuclear cells were isolated from buffy coats by standard density gradient centrifugation. A FACSAria III was used to flow-sort naive CXCR3-negative and CXCR3-positive CD8+ T cells. An RNeasy Mini Kit was used to extract total RNA from the sorted cells. Notes on this clonotype: The clone's antigen remains unknown.

The sequence was obtained from a human donor in good health. Some clones in this sample may be carry-over from other donors' samples. The chain couples TRBV29-1 to TRBJ1-1; TCRdb reports TRBD1, a call that lacks DNA to check it against. The source material was naive CXCR3- CD8+ T cells from blood. The cell subset or site label, read with the paper, signifies: CD45RO-CCR7+CD27+CD95- naive CD8+ T cells lacking CXCR3 (TNR3-). The CDR3: CSVAGGGRTEAFF.